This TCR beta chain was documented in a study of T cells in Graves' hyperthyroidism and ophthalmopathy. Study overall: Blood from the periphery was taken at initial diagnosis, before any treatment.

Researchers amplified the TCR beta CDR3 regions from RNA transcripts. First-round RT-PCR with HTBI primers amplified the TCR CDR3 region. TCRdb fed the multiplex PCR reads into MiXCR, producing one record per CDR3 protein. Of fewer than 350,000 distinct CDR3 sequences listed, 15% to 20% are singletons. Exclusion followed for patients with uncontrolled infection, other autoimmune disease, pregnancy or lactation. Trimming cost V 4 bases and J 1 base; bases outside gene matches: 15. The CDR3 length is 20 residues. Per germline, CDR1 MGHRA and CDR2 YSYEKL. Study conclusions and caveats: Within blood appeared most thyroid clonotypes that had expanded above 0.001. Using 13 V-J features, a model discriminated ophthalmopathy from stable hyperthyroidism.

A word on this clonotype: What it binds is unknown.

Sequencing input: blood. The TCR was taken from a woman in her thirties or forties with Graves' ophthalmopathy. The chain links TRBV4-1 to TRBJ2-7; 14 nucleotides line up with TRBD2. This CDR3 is CASSPIFFPGLAGGSYEQYF. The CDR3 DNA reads TGCGCCAGCAGCCCGATCTTTTTCCCAGGACTAGCGGGAGGTTCCTACGAGCAGTACTTC.